This T cell receptor beta chain was identified during a study of patients and donors after allogeneic stem cell transplantation. TCRdb analysed the RT-PCR reads with MiXCR anew, one entry per CDR3 protein. The sample consists of about 400,000 distinct CDR3 sequences, around 16% of them appearing once. Germline-derived CDR1 and CDR2 are KGHDR and SFDVKD. V shed 0 bases and J shed 4 bases, with 11 bases lying between them. The CDR3 is 15 amino acids. The chain recombines TRBV24-1 with TRBJ2-5; D is unresolved. The sequenced material came from blood, either unsorted or a sorted T cell fraction (not recorded which). The TCR originated in a human donor who was either an allogeneic HSCT recipient or a stem cell or donor lymphocyte infusion donor (not recorded which). It is not recorded whose cells these are; they may come from a transplant donor. As DNA, the CDR3 is TGTGCCACCAGTGATTTGGCCCCTACGGGAGAGACCCAGTACTTC. Translation: CATSDLAPTGETQYF.